This T cell receptor beta chain stems from a study of T cells in Graves' hyperthyroidism and ophthalmopathy (dated by TCRdb to about 2019). Study-level background: Peripheral blood samples were taken at the time of initial diagnosis, prior to any treatment. TCR V-J signatures able to tell the groups apart were searched for in a discovery cohort of approximately 95 patients, of whom approximately 40 had Graves' ophthalmopathy and around 58 had stable Graves' hyperthyroidism. After blood sampling, hyperthyroidism patients were treated with methimazole at a starting dose of 30 mg daily, and ophthalmopathy patients were treated with high-dose intravenous methylprednisolone. The study also compared thyroid tissue and blood T-cell repertoires from more than five Graves' hyperthyroidism patients. Whether ophthalmopathy could be predicted prospectively was tested in an independent validation cohort made up of roughly 19 hyperthyroidism patients plus 17 patients who later progressed to ophthalmopathy. For training and testing, the 100 patients in the discovery cohort were randomly divided in a 7:3 ratio. The paper describes TCR Vbeta CDR3 sequencing of some 130 peripheral blood samples, made up of 43 ophthalmopathy patients, around 78 hyperthyroidism patients and approximately 17 progressor patients.

Stable Graves' hyperthyroidism was defined as no progression to ophthalmopathy during 18 months of follow-up. Hyperthyroidism patients were aged 18 to 65 years and newly diagnosed, with disease duration of less than 2 months. Any patient with an uncontrolled infection, another autoimmune disease, pregnancy or lactation was excluded. Diagnoses were based on clinical symptoms, serum thyroxine and TRAb, thyroid ultrasound and orbital computed tomography. PBMCs were isolated from 7.5 to 10 ml of fresh peripheral blood by Ficoll-Paque density gradient centrifugation. Total RNA was extracted using Trizol reagent, and RNA quality was assessed on an Agilent 2100 Bioanalyzer. Broad study findings and their caveats: No statistical method was used to set the sample size in advance, and investigators knew the group allocation. In cross-validation, a model built on a 13 V-J signature told ophthalmopathy apart from stable hyperthyroidism with less than 90% sensitivity and about 81% specificity, and in testing the same model reached 80%/75%. In validation, the model predicted progression to ophthalmopathy a median of about 5.9 months before onset, with about 64% sensitivity and about 72% specificity. Most expanded thyroid clonotypes (frequency above 0.001) were also detected in blood, a finding suggesting that blood repertoires may reflect thyroid immune responses.

This clonotype was recorded at least ten times. Its target antigen remains unknown. Base qualities are not provided; no much larger clone lies one nucleotide away. The TCR beta CDR3 regions were amplified from RNA transcripts. The first round of RT-PCR for the TCR CDR3 was performed with the HTBI primer set and the Qiagen OneStep RT-PCR kit. Libraries were constructed in a second round of multiplex PCR, after which size selection and purification were performed. Sequencing of the libraries was done on an Illumina HiSeq2000 using paired-end 100 bp reads. Processing in the source paper ran as follows. SOAPnuke was used to process the raw data, with reads discarded if the reads contained adapters or uncalled bases, had a mean Phred below 15, or lacked an exact constant-primer or identifier match. High-quality paired reads were merged with COPE v1.2.5, and unique nucleotide sequences were defined as clonotypes. MiTCR v1.1 was used to align the clonotypes against IMGT TRBV, TRBD and TRBJ reference segments. The analysis was restricted to V-J combinations with a frequency above 0.0001, which together covered 98% to 99.2% of the repertoires. The TCS score was defined as F50 (clonal expansion) divided by E x V (chaos), with BLOSUM62-based TCRdist calculated between CDR3 peptides within each V-J. Welch's t-statistics and random forest reduced 500 to 650 V-J features to about 13, which were used in a naive Bayes classifier (R e1071). TCRdb applied fastp at Q25 and MiXCR to the public reads, then kept only in-frame beta chains. For every CDR3 protein sequence, its rows merge into one entry that carries the most common genes and DNA. The V and J calls, along with clone size, are taken from TCRdb and not from the paper's own processing. The sample contains a few hundred thousand distinct CDR3 sequences, approximately 15% of them found a single time. 5.3% of the sample goes to the ten largest clones.

The sequenced sample consisted of blood. The sequence was collected from a young woman with Graves' hyperthyroidism.

The nucleotides are TGTGCCAGCGCCCACGAGGCGCGCTCCTACGAGCAGTACTTC. It encodes CASAHEARSYEQYF. The rearranged chain carries TRBV18 and TRBJ2-7; a confident D gene designation cannot be given. CDR1 is given as KGHSH and CDR2 as LQKENI, both from the germline V gene. Its CDR3 holds 14 amino acids, cysteine through phenylalanine. The kept DNA is CDR3 alone, 42 bases in frame from the first base. V loses 8 bases, J loses 0 bases, and the germline ends lie 14 bases apart.